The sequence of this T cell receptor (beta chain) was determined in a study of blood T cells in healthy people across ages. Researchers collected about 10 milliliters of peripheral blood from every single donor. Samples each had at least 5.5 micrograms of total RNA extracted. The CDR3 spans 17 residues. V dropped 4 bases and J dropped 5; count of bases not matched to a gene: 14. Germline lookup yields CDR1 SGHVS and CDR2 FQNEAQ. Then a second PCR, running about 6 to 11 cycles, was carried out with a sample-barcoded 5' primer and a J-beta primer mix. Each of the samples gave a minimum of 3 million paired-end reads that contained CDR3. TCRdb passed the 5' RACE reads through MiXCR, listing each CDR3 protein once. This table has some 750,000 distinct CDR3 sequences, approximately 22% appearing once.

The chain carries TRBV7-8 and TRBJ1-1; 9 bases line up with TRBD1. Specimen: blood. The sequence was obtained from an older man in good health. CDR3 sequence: CASSYIPLGQGGTEAFF. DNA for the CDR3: TGTGCCAGCAGCTACATACCACTGGGACAGGGAGGTACTGAAGCTTTCTTT.